Shown below are 2 T cell receptor beta chains from a single sample sequenced in a study of cytomegalovirus exposure and HLA in healthy donors. Researchers ran the PCR with 60 Vbeta and 13 Jbeta primers. Sequencing used immunoSEQ multiplex PCR; TCRdb keeps in-frame clones, though not all of them. Here the sample spans roughly 260,000 clones, approximately 84% being singletons. The sample consisted of PBMCs. These receptors were collected from a middle-aged woman in good health and CMV-seropositive.

The chain is built from TRBV6-5 and TRBJ2-5; 8 bases are a match to TRBD2. Judging by the DNA end, TRBJ2-7 fits better; the J call may be wrong. This CDR3 contains 14 residues. CDR1 and CDR2 (germline): MNHEY, SVGAGI. CDR3 DNA sequence: TGTGCCAGCAGTTACGGGCTAGCGGGCTACGAGCAGTACTTC. Amino acid sequence: CASSYGLAGYEQYF.

The V call is TRBV19, the J call TRBJ2-7, with D possibly matching TRBD1 (8 bases). Trimming left V 5 bases short and J 6 bases short, with 23 bases between. Germline CDR1 and CDR2: LNHDA and SQIVND (reference sequence). The CDR3 covers 16 residues. The DNA for the CDR3 is TGTGCCAGTAGTCCCCAGGGGGCGGGAGTGATGCGCGAGCAGTACTTC. Its translation is CASSPQGAGVMREQYF. Full variable domain (missing parts from reference TRBV19 and TRBJ2-7): DGGITQSPKYLFRKEGQNVTLSCEQNLNHDAMYWYRQDPGQGLRLIYYSQIVNDFQKGDIAEGYSVSREKKESFPLTVTSAQKNPTAFYLCASSPQGAGVMREQYFGPGTRLTVT.